The TCR beta chain under discussion was sequenced for a study of blood T cells in healthy people across ages. Study-level points and caveats: Naive T cell percentage and TCR beta diversity correlated strongly. The study regarded diversity estimates from one million T cells as underestimates. Per million T cells, TCR beta diversity dropped about linearly as age rose.

This clonotype was counted ten times or more. Its antigen is currently unknown. With a J-beta primer mix and a sample-barcoded 5' primer, a second PCR ran roughly 7 to 11 cycles. TCRdb analysed the 5' RACE reads with MiXCR anew, one entry per CDR3 protein. The repertoire consists of roughly 1.7 million distinct CDR3 sequences, with roughly 32% occurring once and the leading ten covering approximately 10%. Material for sequencing was blood. The receptor was isolated from a young woman in good health.

The CDR3 DNA reads TGCGCCAGCAGCCAAGTAGGAGGGAACAGGTGGTGGCAGTACTTC. Translating it yields CASSQVGGNRWWQYF. This chain uses TRBV4-1 with TRBJ2-7, with D possibly matching TRBD2 (6 bases). The CDR3 is made up of 15 amino acids. Trimming removed 1 base from V and 9 bases from J, with 19 bases in between. Germline CDR1 reads MGHRA; CDR2 reads YSYEKL.